The 28 T cell receptor beta chains below were found in one sample sequenced in a study of identical twins (dated by TCRdb to about 2016). The method was 5' RACE. Data came from an Illumina HiSeq 2000. TCRdb passed the public sequencing reads through fastp at Q25 and MiXCR, retaining productive beta sequences. One record per CDR3 amino acid sequence lists the most common genes and DNA. Recorded for this sample are 200,000 to 250,000 distinct CDR3 sequences; roughly 7% of them occurred a single time. The ten largest clones add up to 3% to 4% of the sample. Separately, the same data were catalogued under a study of yellow fever vaccine responses in identical twins.

Sequenced: memory (CD45RO+) T cells sorted from blood. The sample's cell subset or site, from its label and the paper: CD45RO+ enriched T cells. Receptors were obtained from a woman younger than 30 in good health.

The chain joins TRBV3-1 to TRBJ2-5; D is perhaps TRBD2 (5 bases). The germline V gene encodes CDR1 LGHDT and CDR2 YNNKEL (reference sequence). V was trimmed by 0 bases and J by 3 bases, leaving 11 bases between them. The CDR3 consists of 15 residues. CDR3 in amino acids: CASSQEGRREETQYF. The CDR3 DNA reads TGTGCCAGCAGCCAAGAAGGGAGACGAGAAGAGACCCAGTACTTC.

The V gene is TRBV20-1, the J gene TRBJ2-7, with a tentative D call TRBD1 (7 bases). The CDR3 spans 13 residues. Trimming stripped 3 bases from V and 5 bases from J, with 14 bases between. CDR1 and CDR2 from the germline V gene are DFQATT and SNEGSKA (reference sequence). The CDR3 sequence is CSARGGQSHEQYF. In DNA, the CDR3 is TGCAGTGCTAGGGGGGGACAGTCCCACGAGCAGTACTTC.

The chain recombines TRBV20-1 with TRBJ1-1; 7 nucleotides agree with TRBD1. The germline V gene has CDR1 DFQATT and CDR2 SNEGSKA (reference sequence). CDR3 length equals 14 residues. V lost 6 bases and J lost 2; bases outside the gene matches: 9. For the CDR3, the DNA is TGCAGTGCCCCACCACAGGGGAAAAACACTGAAGCTTTCTTT. Its translation is CSAPPQGKNTEAFF.

This clonotype appeared many times. This chain joins TRBV5-1 and TRBJ2-3, with D perhaps matching TRBD2 (5 bases). Trimming removed 1 base from V and 6 bases from J, with 15 bases in between. This CDR3 is 15 amino acids long. Germline CDR1 and CDR2: SGHRS and YFSETQ. The DNA for the CDR3 is TGCGCCAGCAGCTTGATGGCAGAAACGGGGGATACGCAGTATTTT. This gives the protein CASSLMAETGDTQYF. Drawing the rest from reference TRBV5-1 and TRBJ2-3, the complete variable domain is KAGVTQTPRYLIKTRGQQVTLSCSPISGHRSVSWYQQTPGQGLQFLFEYFSETQRNKGNFPGRFSGRQFSNSRSEMNVSTLELGDSALYLCASSLMAETGDTQYFGPGTRLTVL.

This clonotype was detected ten times or more. The rearrangement joins TRBV14 to TRBJ1-1; D ambiguous. CDR1 and CDR2 from the germline V gene are SGHDN and FVKESK. This CDR3 region has 15 residues. V lost 2 bases and J 0 bases, leaving 10 bases between the germline ends. CDR3: CASSQFVLMNTEAFF. CDR3 sequence (DNA): TGTGCCAGCAGCCAATTCGTCCTTATGAACACTGAAGCTTTCTTT.

The chain uses TRBV19 and TRBJ2-5; either TRBD1 or TRBD2 may supply D (5 bases each). The CDR3 extends over 14 amino acids. Trimming stripped 7 bases from V and 5 bases from J, with 17 bases between. Germline assignment: CDR1 LNHDA and CDR2 SQIVND (reference sequence). The CDR3 DNA reads as TGTGCCAGTACTCCCTCGGGGCACCGCGAGACCCAGTACTTC. This encodes CASTPSGHRETQYF.

The chain is built from TRBV28 and TRBJ2-7; TRBD2 matches at 8 bases. Germline V gene sequence: CDR1 MDHEN, CDR2 SYDVKM. Losses at the gene ends were 5 bases for V and 0 bases for J; bases not matched to a gene: 6. CDR3 length: 15 amino acids. CDR3 in amino acids: CASSGRGGGSYEQYF. The CDR3 DNA is TGTGCCAGCAGTGGCCGGGGGGGAGGCTCCTACGAGCAGTACTTC.

This clonotype was picked up a small number of times. J is TRBJ1-1 and V is TRBV29-1; possible D gene TRBD1, 6 bases. The CDR3 runs to 13 residues. The V and J ends lost 6 bases and 6 bases respectively, with 17 bases between them. From germline, CDR1 is SQVTM and CDR2 ANQGSEA. Here the CDR3 DNA reads TGCAGCGTGGGGCAGGGGATTATGGCTGAAGCTTTCTTT. It specifies CSVGQGIMAEAFF.

This chain uses TRBV6-1 with TRBJ1-1; D unresolved. The V end lost 7 bases, the J end lost 1 base, and 13 bases lay between the germline ends. The germline CDR1 and CDR2 sequences are MNHNS and SASEGT. This CDR3 is 14 amino acids long. The chain's CDR3 is CASTLSGGNTEAFF. The CDR3 coding sequence is TGTGCCAGCACCCTATCTGGTGGGAACACTGAAGCTTTCTTT.

This clonotype has just a few counts. The V call is TRBV4-1, the J call TRBJ2-1, with TRBD2 matching 9 bases. Germline CDR1 and CDR2: MGHRA and YSYEKL. This CDR3 is built from 17 residues. The V segment lost 3 bases and the J segment 4 bases; nucleotides outside the gene matches: 10. In nucleotides, the CDR3 is TGCGCCAGCAGCCACGTCCCTCGAGCGGGGGGTTACAATGAGCAGTTCTTC. Protein: CASSHVPRAGGYNEQFF.

The chain links TRBV5-1 to TRBJ2-1, with D unclear. Trimming removed 4 bases from V and 0 bases from J, with 8 bases in between. Germline CDR1 SGHRS, CDR2 YFSETQ. The length of the CDR3 is 14 residues. CDR3 DNA sequence: TGCGCCAGCAGCGACGTGAGCTCCTACAATGAGCAGTTCTTC. Its protein is CASSDVSSYNEQFF.

Many counts were recorded for this clonotype. This chain uses TRBV14 with TRBJ2-7, with D perhaps TRBD2 (6 bases). Trimming took off 4 bases at V and 1 base at J, with 11 bases between the two ends. This CDR3 spans 14 amino acids. CDR1 and CDR2 from the germline V gene are SGHDN and FVKESK. Here the CDR3 reads CASSLWRDSYEQYF. The CDR3 DNA reads as TGTGCCAGCAGCCTCTGGCGGGATTCCTACGAGCAGTACTTC.

The chain links TRBV7-6 to TRBJ2-1; TRBD2 matches at 8 bases. Germline assignment: CDR1 SGHVS and CDR2 FNYEAQ. The trim removed 0 bases at V and 8 bases at J, leaving 15 bases unmatched. The CDR3 contains 18 residues. The CDR3 region has the DNA TGTGCCAGCAGCTTAGCGCTACGGGGGCGGGGGGTAAACTATGAGCAGTTCTTC. Translating gives CASSLALRGRGVNYEQFF. Full variable domain (rest looked up from reference TRBV7-6 and TRBJ2-1): GAGVSQSPRYKVTKRGQDVALRCDPISGHVSLYWYRQALGQGPEFLTYFNYEAQQDKSGLPNDRFSAERPEGSISTLTIQRTEQRDSAMYRCASSLALRGRGVNYEQFFGPGTRLTVL.

This clonotype was picked up a small number of times. The V and J genes are TRBV20-1 and TRBJ2-4; 11 nucleotides match TRBD2. J was trimmed by 4 bases and V by 4 bases; bases with no gene match: 6. Germline CDR1 and CDR2: DFQATT and SNEGSKA (reference sequence). The length of the CDR3 is 15 residues. The CDR3 sequence is CSATSGTSGKNIQYF. DNA for the CDR3: TGCAGTGCTACCTCCGGGACTAGCGGTAAAAACATTCAGTACTTC.

This sequence joins TRBV20-1 and TRBJ2-5; D not resolved. Germline CDR1 reads DFQATT; CDR2 reads SNEGSKA (reference sequence). Trimming shortened V by 0 bases and J by 1 base, and 6 bases separated the two germline ends. This CDR3 is built from 13 residues. Here the CDR3 reads CSARDPAQETQYF. In DNA, the CDR3 is TGCAGTGCTAGAGATCCAGCCCAAGAGACCCAGTACTTC.

This clonotype was seen a handful of times. The rearrangement uses TRBV5-1 and TRBJ2-2; D is perhaps TRBD1 (6 bases). V dropped 4 bases and J dropped 4 bases, with 11 bases sitting between them. The CDR3 sequence is 14 residues long. CDR1 is SGHRS, CDR2 YFSETQ, per germline. In nucleotides, the CDR3 is TGCGCCAGCAGCCCTGGACAGAGCACCGGGGAGCTGTTTTTT. It yields the protein CASSPGQSTGELFF.

V is TRBV15 and J is TRBJ2-3; D remains ambiguous. The V and J ends lost 3 bases and 0 bases respectively, with 4 bases between them. The CDR3 contains 13 residues. Germline lookup yields CDR1 LNHNV and CDR2 YYDKDF (reference sequence). CDR3 DNA: TGTGCCACCAGCAGCGCTAGCACAGATACGCAGTATTTT. Its protein product is CATSSASTDTQYF.

This clonotype was detected many times. V usage is TRBV4-1 and J usage is TRBJ2-7, with a tentative D call TRBD2 (6 bases). The CDR3 runs to 15 residues. Trimming removed 1 base at V and 2 bases at J, with 12 bases between. The germline CDR1 and CDR2 sequences are MGHRA and YSYEKL. The CDR3 region has the DNA TGCGCCAGCAGCCAAGGTAGCGGTTTCCCCTACGAGCAGTACTTC. This encodes CASSQGSGFPYEQYF.

This clonotype was observed at least ten times. The chain links TRBV6-5 to TRBJ1-2, with a tentative D call TRBD1 (6 bases). This CDR3 is 14 amino acids long. V was shortened by 4 bases and J by 0 bases, with 9 bases between the two germline ends. The V gene's germline CDR1 is MNHEY and CDR2 SVGAGI. CDR3 coding DNA: TGTGCCAGCAGTTGGGACATAGCTAACTATGGCTACACCTTC. Protein: CASSWDIANYGYTF.

This rearrangement joins TRBV5-1 to TRBJ2-7; no firm D call. V lost 4 bases to trimming and J lost 3 bases, with 17 bases between them. Germline-derived CDR1 and CDR2 are SGHRS and YFSETQ. The CDR3 runs 15 residues. The CDR3 nucleotides read TGCGCCAGCAGCCCCAAATTGACTTTGGGCTACGAGCAGTACTTC. Protein: CASSPKLTLGYEQYF.

The table lists this clonotype with many counts. The rearrangement uses TRBV5-1 and TRBJ2-1; 10 nucleotides agree with TRBD2. After removal of 4 bases from V and 4 bases from J, the junction contained 11 bases not matched to a gene. The germline V gene has CDR1 SGHRS and CDR2 YFSETQ. There are 17 residues in the CDR3. The CDR3 bases are TGCGCCAGCAGCAGAGACCCGGGACTAGCGCTATACAATGAGCAGTTCTTC. It is translated as CASSRDPGLALYNEQFF. Full variable domain (remainder filled in from reference TRBV5-1 and TRBJ2-1): KAGVTQTPRYLIKTRGQQVTLSCSPISGHRSVSWYQQTPGQGLQFLFEYFSETQRNKGNFPGRFSGRQFSNSRSEMNVSTLELGDSALYLCASSRDPGLALYNEQFFGPGTRLTVL.

This chain uses TRBV12-3 or TRBV12-4 with TRBJ1-1; D is uncertain. The ends were cut back, 8 bases at V and 1 base at J, with 11 bases in the middle. This CDR3 spans 13 amino acids. The CDR3 DNA sequence: TGTGCCAGCGCCCCCCCCGGGAACACTGAAGCTTTCTTT. Translated, it gives CASAPPGNTEAFF.

There are a few counts of this clonotype. This rearrangement joins TRBV5-1 to TRBJ2-5, with 9 nucleotides matching TRBD2. This CDR3 has 15 residues. Germline assignment: CDR1 SGHRS and CDR2 YFSETQ. With 5 bases clipped from V and 5 bases from J, the junction kept 10 bases outside the gene matches. The DNA for the CDR3 is TGCGCCAGCAGTGGCGGGGGGGCCTTTGAGGAGACCCAGTACTTC. Amino acid sequence: CASSGGGAFEETQYF.

In its sample, this clonotype was seen a few times. This chain links TRBV14 with TRBJ1-4, with TRBD1 as a possible D gene (6 bases). V lost 4 bases and J lost 7, with 16 bases in between. Germline CDR1 is SGHDN and CDR2 is FVKESK. The CDR3 consists of 15 residues. The CDR3 sequence is CASSPSGGGVEKLFF. The CDR3, as DNA: TGTGCCAGCAGCCCCTCGGGCGGGGGCGTTGAAAAACTGTTTTTT. The variable domain in full, completed from reference TRBV14 and TRBJ1-4, reads EAGVTQFPSHSVIEKGQTVTLRCDPISGHDNLYWYRRVMGKEIKFLLHFVKESKQDESGMPNNRFLAERTGGTYSTLKVQPAELEDSGVYFCASSPSGGGVEKLFFGSGTQLSVL.

The rearrangement links TRBV20-1 to TRBJ2-5; D is unresolved. Trimming stripped 0 bases from V and 5 bases from J, with 13 bases between. Germline V lookup: CDR1 DFQATT, CDR2 SNEGSKA (reference sequence). This CDR3 region has 14 residues. CDR3: CSAREPGRWETQYF. The CDR3 DNA follows: TGCAGTGCTAGAGAGCCGGGCAGGTGGGAGACCCAGTACTTC.

This clonotype has only a few counts. The chain uses TRBV10-3 and TRBJ2-7, with TRBD1 as a possible D gene (6 bases). Trimming removed 3 bases from V and 4 bases from J, with 13 bases in between. Germline loops: CDR1 ENHRY, CDR2 SYGVKD. There are 14 residues in the CDR3. The CDR3 nucleotides read TGTGCCATCAGTGAATTACAGGGCCGGTACGAGCAGTACTTC. Amino acid sequence: CAISELQGRYEQYF.

The V gene is TRBV6-1, the J gene TRBJ2-7, with D unresolved. V dropped 3 bases and J dropped 0 bases, with 9 bases sitting between them. CDR1 and CDR2 (germline): MNHNS, SASEGT. This CDR3 contains 14 residues. The CDR3 DNA reads as TGTGCCAGCAGTGAGCTGGGAAACTCCTACGAGCAGTACTTC. It codes for CASSELGNSYEQYF.

A few counts support this clonotype. This sequence joins TRBV5-1 and TRBJ2-2; D is perhaps TRBD2 (7 bases). Trimming took off 4 bases at V and 1 base at J, with 14 bases between the two ends. Germline V lookup: CDR1 SGHRS, CDR2 YFSETQ. The CDR3 sequence is 16 residues long. CDR3 nucleotide sequence: TGCGCCAGCAGCCCGGAGGGGGGGCTGAACACCGGGGAGCTGTTTTTT. Amino acids: CASSPEGGLNTGELFF.